The 10 T cell receptor beta chains presented below share a single source sample, sequenced in a study of cytomegalovirus exposure and HLA in healthy donors (dated by TCRdb to about 2017). The method was the immunoSEQ multiplex PCR assay. A mixture of 60 forward primers for TCR Vbeta segments and 13 reverse primers for TCR Jbeta segments was used in the multiplex PCR. TCRdb holds this immuneACCESS table with in-frame rearrangements only. Some clones are missing; in checked studies, unresolved V genes explain under half, and the rest has no known cause. Recorded for this sample are about 220,000 clones; just over 75% of them occurred a single time. Of the sample, about 0.63% is held by the ten largest clones. Sample: PBMCs. These receptors were collected from a man in his late teens or twenties in good health and CMV-seronegative.

The chain combines TRBV9 with TRBJ2-3; tentatively, D is TRBD1 (6 bases). The ends were cut back, 7 bases at V and 0 bases at J, with 21 bases in the middle. This CDR3 contains 17 residues. The germline V gene encodes CDR1 SGDLS and CDR2 YYNGEE. This CDR3 reads CASGSAGVRTSTDTQYF. CDR3 coding DNA: TGTGCCAGCGGGTCGGCAGGGGTCAGAACTAGCACAGATACGCAGTATTTT.

The chain joins TRBV5-1 to TRBJ2-5, with TRBD2 as a possible D gene (6 bases). Germline V gives CDR1 SGHRS, CDR2 YFSETQ. The CDR3 spans 15 residues. Trimming removed 4 bases at V and 2 bases at J, with 15 bases between. CDR3 nucleotides: TGCGCCAGCAGCATATATCCCGGGACTCAAGAGACCCAGTACTTC. It is translated as CASSIYPGTQETQYF.

This chain joins TRBV2 and TRBJ2-2, with D possibly being TRBD1 (6 bases). V was cut by 4 bases and J by 8 bases, with 29 bases left in between. CDR1 and CDR2 (germline): SNHLY, FYNNEI. This CDR3 comprises 19 residues. The CDR3 spells CASSAYHSKQGSIVGELFF. The CDR3 region has the DNA TGTGCCAGCAGTGCCTATCATTCCAAACAGGGATCCATTGTGGGGGAGCTGTTTTTT.

This chain joins TRBV6-5 and TRBJ2-2, with 8 bases that match TRBD1. CDR3 length: 14 amino acids. V was clipped by 4 bases and J by 4 bases; unmatched bases: 2. From germline, CDR1 is MNHEY and CDR2 SVGAGI. The CDR3 sequence is CASSSGGGTGELFF. CDR3 coding DNA: TGTGCCAGCAGTTCAGGGGGCGGCACCGGGGAGCTGTTTTTT.

The CDR3 DNA sequence: TGTGCCAGTAGCCGGGACTCGGAAACCGGGGAGCTGTTTTTT. This encodes CASSRDSETGELFF. This chain links TRBV19 with TRBJ2-2; D is perhaps TRBD2 (6 bases). V lost 6 bases to trimming and J lost 5 bases, with 13 bases between them. The CDR3 totals 14 residues. CDR1 is LNHDA, CDR2 SQIVND, per germline (reference sequence).

V gene TRBV5-1 combines with J gene TRBJ1-4; TRBD1 matches 8 bases. The CDR3 has 14 residues. Germline CDR1 SGHRS, CDR2 YFSETQ. With V trimmed by 3 bases and J by 7 bases, 5 bases remained unmatched. The CDR3 sequence is CASSSTGVSEKLFF. In DNA, the CDR3 is TGCGCCAGCAGCTCGACAGGGGTATCTGAAAAACTGTTTTTT.

On this clone: An end of the junction does not agree with germline; a read error may underlie this. The rearrangement uses TRBV2 and TRBJ1-1, with TRBD1 as a possible D gene (6 bases). This CDR3 is 17 amino acids long. Germline V CDR1 and CDR2: SNHLY, FYNNEI. The CDR3 DNA follows: TGTGCCAGCAGGGAAGTCTTAGGGGGGGTCTTGAACACTGAAGCTTTCTTT. This codes for CASREVLGGVLNTEAFF.

This clone came up once. The chain employs TRBV28 and TRBJ2-2; the match to TRBD1 covers 8 bases. Germline-derived CDR1 and CDR2 are MDHEN and SYDVKM. This CDR3 has 14 amino acids. The J segment lost 5 bases and the V segment lost 9 bases, leaving 8 bases of the junction unmatched. The CDR3 DNA follows: TGTGCCAGTATGGACAGGGTTGGAACCGGGGAGCTGTTTTTT. Its translation: CASMDRVGTGELFF.

This sequence joins TRBV27 and TRBJ1-1; D is unclear. Germline CDR1 reads MNHEY; CDR2 reads SMNVEV (reference sequence). V shed 2 bases and J shed 3 bases, with 7 bases lying between them. This CDR3 is built from 13 residues. The DNA of the CDR3 is TGTGCCAGCAGTTTACGAGGGTACACTGAAGCTTTCTTT. The encoded protein is CASSLRGYTEAFF.

V usage is TRBV28 and J usage is TRBJ1-1; TRBD1 might be the D (6 bases). The length of the CDR3 is 13 residues. Trimming took off 4 bases at V and 10 bases at J, with 16 bases between the two ends. Germline V lookup: CDR1 MDHEN, CDR2 SYDVKM. The CDR3 loop is CASSSGGPIRAFF. The CDR3 DNA sequence: TGTGCCAGCAGTTCGGGGGGGCCAATCCGAGCTTTCTTT.